The clone carrying this T cell receptor beta chain was seen a single time. The CDR3 sequence is 13 residues long. The V end lost 0 bases, the J end lost 7 bases, and 7 bases lay between the germline ends. This specimen comes from a study of control samples from healthy donors and cancer patients. Profiling relied on immunoSEQ multiplex PCR, and the TCRdb table lists in-frame clones only, not all of them. The table includes about 150,000 clones, over 85% detected once. The TCR was taken from a middle-aged woman in good health. Specimen: blood. The chain couples TRBV12-3 or TRBV12-4 to TRBJ1-5; D is unresolved. The CDR3 DNA sequence: TGTGCCAGCAGTTTAGCGGCTGTCCAGCCCCAGCATTTT. The encoded protein is CASSLAAVQPQHF.